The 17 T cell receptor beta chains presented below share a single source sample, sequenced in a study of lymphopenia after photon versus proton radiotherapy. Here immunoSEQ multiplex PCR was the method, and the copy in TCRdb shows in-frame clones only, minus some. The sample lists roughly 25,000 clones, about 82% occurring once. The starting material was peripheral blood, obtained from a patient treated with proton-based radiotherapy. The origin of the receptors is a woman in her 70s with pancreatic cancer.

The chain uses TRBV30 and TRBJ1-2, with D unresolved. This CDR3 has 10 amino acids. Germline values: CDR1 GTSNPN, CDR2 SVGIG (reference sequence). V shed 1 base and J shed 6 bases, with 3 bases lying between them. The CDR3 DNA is TGTGCCTGGAGTGGAAATGGCTACACCTTC. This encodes CAWSGNGYTF.

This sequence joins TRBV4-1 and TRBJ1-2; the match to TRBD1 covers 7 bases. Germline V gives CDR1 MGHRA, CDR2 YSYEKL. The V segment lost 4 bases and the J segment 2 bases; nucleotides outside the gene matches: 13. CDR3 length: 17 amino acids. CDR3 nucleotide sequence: TGCGCCAGCAGCCCTCGGACAGGCCCTCCTAAAAACTATGGCTACACCTTC. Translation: CASSPRTGPPKNYGYTF.

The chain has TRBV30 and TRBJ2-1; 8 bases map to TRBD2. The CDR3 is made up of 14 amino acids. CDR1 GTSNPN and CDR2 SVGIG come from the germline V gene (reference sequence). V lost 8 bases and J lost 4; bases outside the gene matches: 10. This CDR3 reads CAGTGTSTYNEQFF. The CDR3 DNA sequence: TGTGCCGGGACCGGGACTAGTACTTACAATGAGCAGTTCTTC.

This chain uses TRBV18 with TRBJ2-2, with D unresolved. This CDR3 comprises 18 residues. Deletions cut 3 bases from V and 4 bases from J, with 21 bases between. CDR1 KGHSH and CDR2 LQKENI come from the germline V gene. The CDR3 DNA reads TGTGCCAGCTCACCGCCAATTCGACCAGCCCGAGGCACCGGGGAGCTGTTTTTT. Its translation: CASSPPIRPARGTGELFF.

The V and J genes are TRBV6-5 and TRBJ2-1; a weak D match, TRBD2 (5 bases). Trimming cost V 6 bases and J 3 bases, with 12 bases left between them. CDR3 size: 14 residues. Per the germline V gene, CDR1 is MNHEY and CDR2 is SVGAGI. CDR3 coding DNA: TGTGCCAGCAGATCCCCGGGAATCTACAATGAGCAGTTCTTC. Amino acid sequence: CASRSPGIYNEQFF.

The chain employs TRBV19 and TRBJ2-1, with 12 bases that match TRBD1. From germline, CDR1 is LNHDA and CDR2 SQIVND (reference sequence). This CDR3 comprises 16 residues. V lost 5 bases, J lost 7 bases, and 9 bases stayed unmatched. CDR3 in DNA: TGTGCCAGTAGTCTTCAGGGACAGGGGGCGGTGAATGAGCAGTTCTTC. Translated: CASSLQGQGAVNEQFF.

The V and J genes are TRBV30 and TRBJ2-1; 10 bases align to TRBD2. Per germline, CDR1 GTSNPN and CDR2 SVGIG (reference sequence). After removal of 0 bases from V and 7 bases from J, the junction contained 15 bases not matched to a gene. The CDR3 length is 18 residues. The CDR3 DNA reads TGTGCCTGGAGTGTACGCGCCCTAGCGGGAGCAGGACAAAATGAGCAGTTCTTC. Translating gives CAWSVRALAGAGQNEQFF.

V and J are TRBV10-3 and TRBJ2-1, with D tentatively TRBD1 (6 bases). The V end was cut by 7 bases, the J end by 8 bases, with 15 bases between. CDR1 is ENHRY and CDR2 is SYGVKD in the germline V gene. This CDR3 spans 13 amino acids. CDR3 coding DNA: TGTGCCATCATGCCTGACAGGTTCGATGAGCAGTTCTTC. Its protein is CAIMPDRFDEQFF.

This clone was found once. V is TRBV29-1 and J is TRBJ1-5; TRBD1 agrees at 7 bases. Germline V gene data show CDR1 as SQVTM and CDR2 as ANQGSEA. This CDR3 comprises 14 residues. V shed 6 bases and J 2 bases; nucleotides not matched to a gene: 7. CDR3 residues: CSVMTGLGNQPQHF. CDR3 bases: TGCAGCGTGATGACAGGGTTAGGCAATCAGCCCCAGCATTTT. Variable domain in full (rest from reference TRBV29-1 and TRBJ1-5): SAVISQKPSRDICQRGTSLTIQCQVDSQVTMMFWYRQQPGQSLTLIATANQGSEATYESGFVIDKFPISRPNLTFSTLTVSNMSPEDSSIYLCSVMTGLGNQPQHFGDGTRLSIL.

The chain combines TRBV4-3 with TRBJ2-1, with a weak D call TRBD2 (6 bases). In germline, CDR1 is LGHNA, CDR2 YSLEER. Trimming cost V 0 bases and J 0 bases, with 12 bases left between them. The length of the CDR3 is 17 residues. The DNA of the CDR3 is TGCGCCAGCAGCCAAGAAGGAGCGGGCAGCTCCTACAATGAGCAGTTCTTC. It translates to CASSQEGAGSSYNEQFF.

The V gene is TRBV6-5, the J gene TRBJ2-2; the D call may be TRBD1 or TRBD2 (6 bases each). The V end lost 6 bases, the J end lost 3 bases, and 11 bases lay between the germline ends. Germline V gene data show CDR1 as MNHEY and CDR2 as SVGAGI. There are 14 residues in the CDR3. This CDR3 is CASRRGTDTGELFF. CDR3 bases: TGTGCCAGCAGGAGGGGGACTGACACCGGGGAGCTGTTTTTT.

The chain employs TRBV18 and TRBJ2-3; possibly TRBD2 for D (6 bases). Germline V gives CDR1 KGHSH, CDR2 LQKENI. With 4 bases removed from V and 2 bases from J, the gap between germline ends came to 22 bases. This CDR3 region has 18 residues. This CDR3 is CASSRNNGASALTDTQYF. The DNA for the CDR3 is TGTGCCAGCTCACGGAATAACGGGGCTAGCGCACTCACAGATACGCAGTATTTT. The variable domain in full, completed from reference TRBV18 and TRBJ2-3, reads NAGVMQNPRHLVRRRGQEARLRCSPMKGHSHVYWYRQLPEEGLKFMVYLQKENIIDESGMPKERFSAEFPKEGPSILRIQQVVRGDSAAYFCASSRNNGASALTDTQYFGPGTRLTVL.

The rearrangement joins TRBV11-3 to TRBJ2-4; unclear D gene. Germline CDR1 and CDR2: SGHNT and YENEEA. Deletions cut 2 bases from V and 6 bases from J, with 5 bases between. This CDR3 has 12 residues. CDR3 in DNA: TGTGCCAGCAGCTTAAGGGTAAACATTCAGTACTTC. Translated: CASSLRVNIQYF.

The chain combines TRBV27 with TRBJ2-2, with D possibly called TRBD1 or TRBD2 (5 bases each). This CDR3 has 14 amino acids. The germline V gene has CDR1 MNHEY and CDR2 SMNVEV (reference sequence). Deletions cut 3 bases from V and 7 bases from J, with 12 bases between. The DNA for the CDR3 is TGTGCCAGCAGTTTCATGGGGGACGACGGGGAGCTGTTTTTT. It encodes CASSFMGDDGELFF.

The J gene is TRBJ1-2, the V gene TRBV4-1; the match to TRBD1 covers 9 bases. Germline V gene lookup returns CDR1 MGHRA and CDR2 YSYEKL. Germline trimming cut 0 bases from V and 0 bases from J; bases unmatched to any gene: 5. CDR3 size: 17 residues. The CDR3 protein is CASSQEQGQGSNYGYTF. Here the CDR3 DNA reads TGCGCCAGCAGCCAAGAGCAGGGACAGGGCTCTAACTATGGCTACACCTTC.

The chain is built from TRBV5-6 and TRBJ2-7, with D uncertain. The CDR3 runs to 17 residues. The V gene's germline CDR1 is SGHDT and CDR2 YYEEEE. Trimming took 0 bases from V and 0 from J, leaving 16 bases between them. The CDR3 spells CASSLVISAEDSYEQYF. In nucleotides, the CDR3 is TGTGCCAGCAGCTTGGTAATATCAGCTGAGGACTCCTACGAGCAGTACTTC.

CDR3 protein: CASSVVEEQFF. In nucleotides, the CDR3 is TGTGCCAGCAGTGTCGTGGAAGAGCAGTTCTTC. This chain links TRBV6-5 with TRBJ2-1, with D uncertain. The V and J ends lost 5 bases and 10 bases respectively, with 9 bases between them. The CDR3 is 11 amino acids. The germline V gene encodes CDR1 MNHEY and CDR2 SVGAGI.